Listed below are T cell receptor beta chains from one sample, sequenced in a study of blood T cell repertoires in COVID-19. Data came from immunoSEQ multiplex PCR; TCRdb stores just in-frame clones and leaves some out. Of hundreds of thousands of clones in the sample, over 85% were seen once. Sequenced material: peripheral blood. Receptors originate from a man younger than 35 with COVID-19, enrolled during active disease. Both conserved end residues are part of each CDR3. The D gene is left open where the match is weak. Rows may omit the clone size; those that give it use once, few, many or a size class.

D | J | V | size | CDR3 | DNA
TRBD1 | TRBJ2-3 | TRBV5-1 | NA | CASSLARGRGDTQYF | TGCGCCAGCAGCTTGGCCAGGGGGAGAGGAGATACGCAGTATTTT
NA | TRBJ1-2 | TRBV6-5 | NA | CASLSSVYGYTF | TGTGCCTCACTTTCTTCGGTCTATGGCTACACCTTC
TRBD2 | TRBJ2-1 | TRBV24-1 | NA | CATSGTSGSLDEQFF | TGTGCCACCAGCGGGACTAGCGGGAGCCTGGATGAGCAGTTCTTC
NA | TRBJ1-3 | TRBV5-6 | NA | CASSSFAASGNTIYF | TGTGCCAGCAGCTCATTTGCGGCCTCTGGAAACACCATATATTTT
TRBD1 | TRBJ1-5 | TRBV27 | NA | CASSLRAGGLNQPQHF | TGTGCCAGCAGTTTACGGGCAGGGGGCCTCAATCAGCCCCAGCATTTT
NA | TRBJ1-1 | TRBV21-1 | NA | CASSTSQGYSVFSNTEAFF | TGTGCCAGCAGCACCTCACAGGGGTATTCGGTATTTTCGAACACTGAAGCTTTCTTT
NA | TRBJ1-5 | TRBV6-4 | NA | CASSVGTDLIEPQHF | TGTGCCAGCAGCGTCGGGACTGATCTAATTGAGCCCCAGCATTTT
NA | TRBJ2-3 | TRBV27 | NA | CASSHNYDASTDTQYF | TGTGCCAGCAGCCATAACTACGACGCATCCACAGATACGCAGTATTTT
NA | TRBJ1-1 | TRBV20-1 | NA | CSASRGSEGIKTEAFF | TGCAGTGCTAGTAGAGGGTCGGAAGGGATTAAGACTGAAGCTTTCTTT
NA | TRBJ1-1 | TRBV28 | NA | CASSLVQGFTEAFF | TGTGCCAGCAGTTTAGTGCAGGGCTTCACTGAAGCTTTCTTT
TRBD2 | TRBJ2-1 | TRBV14 | NA | CASSPISGDYNEQFF | TGTGCCAGCAGCCCCATCAGCGGGGATTACAATGAGCAGTTCTTC
TRBD2 | TRBJ2-1 | TRBV11-3 | once | CASSWTSGYNEQFF | TGTGCCAGCAGCTGGACTAGCGGGTACAATGAGCAGTTCTTC
TRBD2 | TRBJ2-5 | TRBV5-1 | NA | CASSLAGGKETQYF | TGCGCCAGCAGCTTAGCGGGAGGGAAAGAGACCCAGTACTTC
NA | TRBJ1-1 | TRBV18 | NA | CASSPSRRRGEAFF | TGTGCCAGCTCACCGAGTCGACGGAGAGGTGAAGCTTTCTTT
NA | TRBJ2-6 | TRBV7-2 | NA | CASSLQDSGANVLTF | TGTGCCAGCAGCTTACAGGACTCTGGGGCCAACGTCCTGACTTTC
NA | TRBJ2-7 | TRBV3-1/TRBV3-2 | NA | CASSLPGLAAEQYF | TGTGCCAGCAGCCTGCCTGGTCTAGCAGCCGAGCAGTACTTC
TRBD2 | TRBJ2-5 | TRBV4-1 | NA | CASSQAPSGRAGETQYF | TGCGCCAGCAGCCAGGCCCCCAGCGGGAGGGCCGGGGAGACCCAGTACTTC
NA | TRBJ2-1 | TRBV5-1 | NA | CASSLSGVSSYNEQFF | TGCGCCAGCAGCCTTTCCGGGGTGAGCTCCTACAATGAGCAGTTCTTC
NA | TRBJ1-2 | TRBV6-5 | few | CASNSGDTNYGYTF | TGTGCCAGCAACTCAGGGGACACAAACTATGGCTACACCTTC
TRBD1 | TRBJ2-2 | TRBV24-1 | NA | CATSDFGTGYTGELFF | TGTGCCACCAGTGATTTCGGGACAGGGTACACCGGGGAGCTGTTTTTT
NA | TRBJ1-1 | TRBV2 | NA | CASSTQNTEAFF | TGTGCCAGCAGTACACAGAACACTGAAGCTTTCTTT
TRBD1 | TRBJ1-6 | TRBV5-6 | NA | CASTLYRGRSSPLHF | TGTGCCAGCACGCTATACAGGGGGCGTTCTTCACCCCTCCACTTT